These T cell receptor beta chains were read from a single sample in a study of control samples from healthy donors and cancer patients. Assay used: immunoSEQ multiplex PCR; TCRdb lists only in-frame clones, some missing. The repertoire consists of around 120,000 clones, with over 85% occurring once and the leading ten covering approximately 2.5%. Material for sequencing was blood. The receptors stem from a man aged 30 to 39 in good health. CDR3s include the opening cysteine and the closing phenylalanine or tryptophan. D genes are given only for firm matches. Clone size appears in some rows only: once, few, many, or a class for an expanded clone.

cdr3_aa: CASSAGGTNQPQHF; cdr3_nt: TGTGCCAGCAGCGCGGGTGGTACCAATCAGCCCCAGCATTTT; d_call: NA; clone_size: NA; j_call: TRBJ1-5; v_call: TRBV7-2
cdr3_aa: CASSIDKRQDALYGYTF; cdr3_nt: TGTGCCAGTAGTATAGATAAACGTCAGGACGCCCTATATGGCTACACCTTC; d_call: NA; clone_size: once; j_call: TRBJ1-2; v_call: TRBV19
cdr3_aa: CSASQGKADGYTF; cdr3_nt: TGCAGTGCTAGTCAGGGGAAGGCGGATGGCTACACCTTC; d_call: NA; clone_size: NA; j_call: TRBJ1-2; v_call: TRBV20-1
cdr3_aa: CASSARMMTGGNTEAFF; cdr3_nt: TGTGCCAGCAGCGCCCGAATGATGACAGGGGGCAACACTGAAGCTTTCTTT; d_call: TRBD1; clone_size: NA; j_call: TRBJ1-1; v_call: TRBV9
cdr3_aa: CASSESKSLTNTGELFF; cdr3_nt: TGTGCCAGCAGTGAATCTAAGAGCCTTACGAACACCGGGGAGCTGTTTTTT; d_call: NA; clone_size: NA; j_call: TRBJ2-2; v_call: TRBV25-1
cdr3_aa: CASSLGGRVPETQYF; cdr3_nt: TGTGCCAGCAGCTTAGGTGGCAGGGTTCCAGAGACCCAGTACTTC; d_call: NA; clone_size: NA; j_call: TRBJ2-5; v_call: TRBV7-2
cdr3_aa: CATSDSGPINYGYTF; cdr3_nt: TGTGCCACCAGTGATTCCGGACCGATTAACTATGGCTACACCTTC; d_call: NA; clone_size: NA; j_call: TRBJ1-2; v_call: TRBV24-1
cdr3_aa: CATSPDGRNTEAFF; cdr3_nt: TGTGCCACCAGCCCGGACGGGAGGAACACTGAAGCTTTCTTT; d_call: NA; clone_size: few; j_call: TRBJ1-1; v_call: TRBV15
cdr3_aa: CARSVGGGGDSPLHF; cdr3_nt: TGTGCCCGCAGCGTAGGGGGCGGGGGGGATTCACCCCTCCACTTT; d_call: TRBD1; clone_size: NA; j_call: TRBJ1-6; v_call: TRBV9
cdr3_aa: CATSDSGGPSTDTQYF; cdr3_nt: TGTGCCACCAGTGACAGCGGGGGCCCTAGCACAGATACGCAGTATTTT; d_call: TRBD2; clone_size: NA; j_call: TRBJ2-3; v_call: TRBV24-1
cdr3_aa: CASTSSGALFTEAFF; cdr3_nt: TGTGCCAGTACCTCTAGTGGGGCTCTGTTCACTGAAGCTTTCTTT; d_call: NA; clone_size: NA; j_call: TRBJ1-1; v_call: TRBV19
cdr3_aa: CASSFRTGRQPQHF; cdr3_nt: TGTGCCAGCAGTTTTCGGACAGGACGCCAGCCCCAGCATTTT; d_call: TRBD1; clone_size: NA; j_call: TRBJ1-5; v_call: TRBV6-5
cdr3_aa: CASSHTYNSPLHF; cdr3_nt: TGTGCCAGCAGTCACACGTATAATTCACCCCTCCACTTT; d_call: NA; clone_size: NA; j_call: TRBJ1-6; v_call: TRBV27
cdr3_aa: CAWTSGFGELFF; cdr3_nt: TGTGCCTGGACTAGCGGTTTCGGGGAGCTGTTTTTT; d_call: TRBD2; clone_size: NA; j_call: TRBJ2-2; v_call: TRBV30
cdr3_aa: CASSPGARGYTF; cdr3_nt: TGTGCCAGCAGCCCAGGGGCGAGGGGCTACACCTTC; d_call: NA; clone_size: NA; j_call: TRBJ1-2; v_call: TRBV12-3/TRBV12-4
cdr3_aa: CASSSHEGPSYNEQFF; cdr3_nt: TGTGCCAGCAGCTCCCATGAGGGGCCGTCCTACAATGAGCAGTTCTTC; d_call: NA; clone_size: NA; j_call: TRBJ2-1; v_call: TRBV13
cdr3_aa: CASSGNSGANVLTF; cdr3_nt: TGTGCCTCCTCCGGTAACTCTGGGGCCAACGTCCTGACTTTC; d_call: NA; clone_size: few; j_call: TRBJ2-6; v_call: TRBV24-1
cdr3_aa: CASSPEFHAGARGFMNTEAFF; cdr3_nt: TGCGCCAGCAGCCCAGAATTTCATGCCGGGGCCAGGGGGTTTATGAACACTGAAGCTTTCTTT; d_call: TRBD1; clone_size: NA; j_call: TRBJ1-1; v_call: TRBV5-1
cdr3_aa: CASSDRGGNYGYTF; cdr3_nt: TGCGCCAGCAGCGACCGAGGAGGGAACTATGGCTACACCTTC; d_call: NA; clone_size: NA; j_call: TRBJ1-2; v_call: TRBV5-1
cdr3_aa: CAISESYEGGEQFF; cdr3_nt: TGTGCCATCAGTGAGTCGTATGAGGGCGGTGAGCAGTTCTTC; d_call: NA; clone_size: NA; j_call: TRBJ2-1; v_call: TRBV10-3
cdr3_aa: CASTTGGETQYF; cdr3_nt: TGCGCCAGCACCACCGGGGGAGAGACCCAGTACTTC; d_call: NA; clone_size: once; j_call: TRBJ2-5; v_call: TRBV5-1
cdr3_aa: CASSAHRGSGNTIYF; cdr3_nt: TGTGCCAGCAGCGCCCACAGGGGCTCTGGAAACACCATATATTTT; d_call: TRBD1; clone_size: NA; j_call: TRBJ1-3; v_call: TRBV9
cdr3_aa: CASSETWGSGELFF; cdr3_nt: TGTGCCAGCAGTGAAACCTGGGGGTCCGGGGAGCTGTTTTTT; d_call: NA; clone_size: once; j_call: TRBJ2-2; v_call: TRBV2
cdr3_aa: CASRLGQGGGYTF; cdr3_nt: TGTGCCAGCAGATTGGGACAGGGGGGTGGCTACACCTTC; d_call: TRBD1; clone_size: NA; j_call: TRBJ1-2; v_call: TRBV28